These 31 T cell receptor beta chains came from one sample sequenced in a study of shared clonotypes between healthy human individuals. Here immunoSEQ multiplex PCR was the method, and the copy in TCRdb shows in-frame clones only, minus some. This table has about 480,000 clones, 75% to 80% appearing once. Sample: PBMCs. The receptors were gathered from a woman between 40 and 55 years old in good health. Some clones in this sample may be carry-over from other donors' samples.

A remark on this clone: The same CDR3 also results from other DNA sequences found in this sample. This chain connects TRBV9 to TRBJ2-5; 7 nucleotides match TRBD1. V dropped 0 bases and J dropped 5; count of bases not matched to a gene: 1. The CDR3 is 13 residues long. Looked up from germline, CDR1 is SGDLS and CDR2 is YYNGEE. The CDR3 DNA reads TGTGCCAGCAGCGTAGCGGGACAGGAGACCCAGTACTTC. This encodes CASSVAGQETQYF.

In nucleotides, the CDR3 is TGTGCCAGCACGCCAGGGGGCAGCGACGAGCAGTACTTC. Translation gives CASTPGGSDEQYF. The rearrangement uses TRBV2 and TRBJ2-7; TRBD1 aligns across 8 bases. Germline CDR1 reads SNHLY; CDR2 reads FYNNEI. Trimming took 7 bases from V and 5 from J; bases not matched to a gene: 7. This CDR3 contains 13 residues.

The chain recombines TRBV7-6 with TRBJ2-6; the D gene is possibly TRBD2 (5 bases). Per germline, CDR1 SGHVS and CDR2 FNYEAQ. This CDR3 is built from 17 residues. The V and J ends lost 7 bases and 3 bases respectively, with 19 bases between them. CDR3 residues: CASNDPGSLFGANVLTF. CDR3 DNA sequence: TGTGCCAGCAACGATCCGGGATCCCTATTTGGGGCCAACGTCCTGACTTTC.

The chain links TRBV25-1 to TRBJ1-6; D possibly corresponds to TRBD1 (5 bases). Trimming pared 6 bases from V and 8 bases from J, leaving 11 bases between. The CDR3 spans 13 residues. Germline lookup yields CDR1 MGHDK and CDR2 SYGVNS. The DNA for the CDR3 is TGTGCCAGCAGACGGGGGGGAGATTCACCCCTCCACTTT. Its protein product is CASRRGGDSPLHF. Together with reference TRBV25-1 and TRBJ1-6, the CDR3 gives the full variable domain: EADIYQTPRYLVIGTGKKITLECSQTMGHDKMYWYQQDPGMELHLIHYSYGVNSTEKGDLSSESTVSRIRTEHFPLTLESARPSHTSQYLCASRRGGDSPLHFGNGTRLTVT.

The V gene is TRBV7-9, the J gene TRBJ2-1; D call uncertain. The CDR3 is made up of 14 amino acids. With 8 bases removed from V and 4 bases from J, the gap between germline ends came to 15 bases. From germline, CDR1 is SEHNR and CDR2 FQNEAQ (reference sequence). The CDR3 DNA sequence: TGTGCCAGCCACCCCGTGGGCAGATACAATGAGCAGTTCTTC. Protein product: CASHPVGRYNEQFF.

This clone was detected a few times. The V gene is TRBV27, the J gene TRBJ2-1; D is possibly TRBD2 (6 bases). V was cut by 6 bases and J by 0 bases, with 18 bases left in between. The CDR3 contains 17 residues. Germline V gene sequence: CDR1 MNHEY, CDR2 SMNVEV (reference sequence). Here the CDR3 reads CASRTAWGESSYNEQFF. DNA for the CDR3: TGTGCCAGCAGGACCGCTTGGGGGGAAAGCTCCTACAATGAGCAGTTCTTC.

The chain employs TRBV7-3 and TRBJ2-1; maybe TRBD1 (6 bases). The CDR3 runs 14 residues. Trimming removed 1 base from V and 9 bases from J, with 13 bases in between. Germline CDR1 and CDR2: SGHTA and FQGTGA. The CDR3 sequence is CASSLRAGAVEQFF. As DNA, the CDR3 is TGTGCCAGCAGCTTAAGGGCAGGGGCGGTTGAGCAGTTCTTC.

The chain links TRBV5-4 to TRBJ2-5; 9 nucleotides match TRBD1. The J segment lost 4 bases and the V segment lost 5 bases, leaving 9 bases of the junction unmatched. CDR1 SGHNT and CDR2 YYREEE come from the germline V gene (reference sequence). This CDR3 is built from 15 residues. CDR3 DNA sequence: TGTGCCAGCAGGTTACAGGGGGCGATCCGAGAGACCCAGTACTTC. This codes for CASRLQGAIRETQYF.

This clone was picked up one time. This chain joins TRBV7-2 and TRBJ2-5; TRBD2 agrees at 8 bases. The CDR3 covers 18 residues. Germline loops: CDR1 SGHTA, CDR2 FQGNSA. With 2 bases clipped from V and 1 base from J, the junction kept 12 bases outside the gene matches. The CDR3 DNA reads as TGTGCCAGCAGCTTATCGTCTGGGGCGGGAGGCCGCCAAGAGACCCAGTACTTC. Protein: CASSLSSGAGGRQETQYF.

V and J are TRBV27 and TRBJ2-1; 8 positions agree with TRBD2. The CDR3 extends over 18 amino acids. Trimming took 4 bases from V and 1 from J; bases not matched to a gene: 12. Germline V lookup: CDR1 MNHEY, CDR2 SMNVEV (reference sequence). This CDR3 is CASSSRRQAGVSYNEQFF. The CDR3 region has the DNA TGTGCCAGCAGTTCTCGCAGGCAAGCGGGAGTTTCCTACAATGAGCAGTTCTTC.

In this sample, this clone turned up a few times. CDR3: CASSSGTGVQPQHF. CDR3 DNA: TGTGCCAGCAGTTCCGGGACAGGGGTTCAGCCCCAGCATTTT. The rearrangement links TRBV28 to TRBJ1-5; 10 bases are a match to TRBD1. The trim removed 4 bases at V and 6 bases at J, leaving 3 bases unmatched. In germline, CDR1 is MDHEN, CDR2 SYDVKM. The length of the CDR3 is 14 residues.

The chain is built from TRBV6-1 and TRBJ2-7, with D unresolved. Looked up from germline, CDR1 is MNHNS and CDR2 is SASEGT. The ends were cut back, 8 bases at V and 2 bases at J, with 13 bases in the middle. The CDR3 sequence is 13 residues long. CDR3 residues: CASHIPATYEQYF. The CDR3 DNA is TGTGCCAGCCATATACCGGCTACCTACGAGCAGTACTTC.

The chain combines TRBV18 with TRBJ2-1; 14 bases fit TRBD2. The germline gives CDR1 KGHSH, CDR2 LQKENI. The CDR3 covers 17 residues. J was trimmed by 6 bases and V by 5 bases; bases with no gene match: 9. The CDR3 loop is CASSNRLAGGRGNEQFF. CDR3 sequence (DNA): TGTGCCAGCTCAAATCGACTAGCGGGAGGGCGTGGCAATGAGCAGTTCTTC.

A few counts support this clone. The V and J genes are TRBV6-5 and TRBJ2-7; D may be TRBD2 (5 bases). With 6 bases removed from V and 7 bases from J, the gap between germline ends came to 19 bases. Germline CDR1 is MNHEY and CDR2 is SVGAGI. The CDR3 length is 14 residues. The CDR3, as DNA: TGTGCCAGCAGCCCCACCGGCGAGGGTTGGGAGCAGTACTTC. It is translated as CASSPTGEGWEQYF.

This clone was counted only a few times. The genes are TRBV14 and TRBJ1-4; D call uncertain. The germline V and J ends were trimmed by 0 bases and 4 bases, with 18 bases remaining between them. From germline, CDR1 is SGHDN and CDR2 FVKESK. CDR3 size: 18 residues. The CDR3 reads CASSQDLVSAGNNEKLFF. In DNA, the CDR3 is TGTGCCAGCAGCCAAGATCTGGTGAGCGCTGGCAATAATGAAAAACTGTTTTTT. Full variable domain (rest looked up from reference TRBV14 and TRBJ1-4): EAGVTQFPSHSVIEKGQTVTLRCDPISGHDNLYWYRRVMGKEIKFLLHFVKESKQDESGMPNNRFLAERTGGTYSTLKVQPAELEDSGVYFCASSQDLVSAGNNEKLFFGSGTQLSVL.

In DNA, the CDR3 is TGCGCCAGCAGCTTGTCGAGGGCGGAAGAGACCCAGTACTTC. Protein sequence: CASSLSRAEETQYF. The V gene is TRBV5-1, the J gene TRBJ2-5, with D possibly being TRBD2 (5 bases). The CDR3 loop spans 14 amino acids. CDR1 is SGHRS, CDR2 YFSETQ, per germline. V was shortened by 1 base and J by 3 bases, with 10 bases between the two germline ends.

The chain links TRBV28 to TRBJ1-5; the D gene is possibly TRBD1 (6 bases). Trimming removed 6 bases at V and 5 bases at J, with 17 bases between. This CDR3 has 15 residues. Germline values: CDR1 MDHEN, CDR2 SYDVKM. DNA of the CDR3: TGTGCCAGCAGACTTGGCAAGGGACACCATCAGCCCCAGCATTTT. Protein sequence: CASRLGKGHHQPQHF.

The rearrangement uses TRBV6-1 and TRBJ2-3, with D maybe TRBD1 (5 bases). The V end lost 4 bases, the J end lost 2 bases, and 10 bases lay between the germline ends. This CDR3 has 14 amino acids. Germline loops: CDR1 MNHNS, CDR2 SASEGT. CDR3 protein: CASSASGPTDTQYF. The CDR3 bases are TGTGCCAGCAGTGCGTCAGGGCCCACAGATACGCAGTATTTT.

The chain has TRBV7-2 and TRBJ1-2; D might be TRBD1 (5 bases). The CDR3 consists of 17 residues. Germline CDR1 is SGHTA and CDR2 is FQGNSA. Trimming cost V 0 bases and J 0 bases, with 14 bases left between them. The CDR3 is CASSLARPRATNYGYTF. The CDR3 DNA sequence: TGTGCCAGCAGCTTAGCGCGTCCCAGGGCTACTAACTATGGCTACACCTTC.

The genes are TRBV7-2 and TRBJ2-1; possible D gene TRBD1, 7 bases. Germline CDR1 and CDR2: SGHTA and FQGNSA. This CDR3 has 15 amino acids. V was clipped by 3 bases and J by 8 bases, with 17 bases between them. Here the CDR3 DNA reads TGTGCCAGCAGCTTTCTTGGCAGGGGGGTCGATGAGCAGTTCTTC. This gives the protein CASSFLGRGVDEQFF.

The chain links TRBV19 to TRBJ2-6, with 7 bases matching TRBD2. The trim removed 3 bases at V and 0 bases at J, leaving 11 bases unmatched. CDR1 and CDR2 (germline): LNHDA, SQIVND (reference sequence). The length of the CDR3 is 19 residues. CDR3 loop: CASSMRLAAFLSGANVLTF. Here the CDR3 DNA reads TGTGCCAGTAGTATGCGGCTAGCGGCGTTCCTCTCTGGGGCCAACGTCCTGACTTTC.

The chain combines TRBV7-9 with TRBJ1-5; D gene unclear. The CDR3 totals 12 residues. With 6 bases removed from V and 7 bases from J, the gap between germline ends came to 10 bases. CDR1 is SEHNR, CDR2 FQNEAQ, per germline (reference sequence). CDR3 coding DNA: TGTGCCAGCAGTCCAGGCGGCCAGCCCCAGCATTTT. It encodes CASSPGGQPQHF.

The chain uses TRBV29-1 and TRBJ2-7; 12 bases fit TRBD2. The CDR3 loop spans 17 amino acids. V lost 7 bases and J lost 4; bases outside the gene matches: 17. Germline V gene sequence: CDR1 SQVTM, CDR2 ANQGSEA. As DNA, the CDR3 is TGCAGCGCTGGAGGCCCCCTGACTAGCGGGAGAACGTACGAGCAGTACTTC. Translating it yields CSAGGPLTSGRTYEQYF.

CDR3 nucleotides: TGTGCCAGTAGTATTATCAGGAACACCGGGGAGCTGTTTTTT. This sequence encodes CASSIIRNTGELFF. V and J are TRBV19 and TRBJ2-2; D is uncertain. Germline values: CDR1 LNHDA, CDR2 SQIVND (reference sequence). V lost 3 bases, J lost 1 base, and 6 bases lay in between. CDR3 length: 14 residues.

The gene calls are TRBV7-2 and TRBJ1-5; D possibly corresponds to TRBD1 (5 bases). Deletions cut 3 bases from V and 1 base from J, with 13 bases between. This CDR3 is 16 amino acids long. The germline V gene encodes CDR1 SGHTA and CDR2 FQGNSA. The CDR3: CASSFSGAGSNQPQHF. CDR3 DNA sequence: TGTGCCAGCAGCTTTTCTGGGGCCGGGAGCAATCAGCCCCAGCATTTT.

The rearrangement uses TRBV11-2 and TRBJ1-3; D is unclear. The V end lost 3 bases, the J end lost 2 bases, and 5 bases lay between the germline ends. The CDR3 is 13 amino acids. The germline V gene has CDR1 SGHAT and CDR2 FQNNGV. The CDR3 region has the DNA TGTGCCAGCAGCTTCACCACTGGAAACACCATATATTTT. Translating gives CASSFTTGNTIYF.

The J gene is TRBJ2-1, the V gene TRBV11-2; weak D call: TRBD2 (6 bases). Germline values: CDR1 SGHAT, CDR2 FQNNGV. With 5 bases removed from V and 9 bases from J, the gap between germline ends came to 20 bases. This CDR3 contains 15 residues. The CDR3 sequence: CASSPRWGGAPEQFF. The CDR3 bases are TGTGCCAGCAGCCCACGCTGGGGCGGGGCTCCTGAGCAGTTCTTC.

This clone was recorded a few times. A read error is the likely source, as a far larger clone sits one nucleotide away. The rearrangement uses TRBV9 and TRBJ2-7, with 9 bases aligning to TRBD1. The CDR3 runs to 12 residues. CDR1 and CDR2 (germline): SGDLS, YYNGEE. With V trimmed by 7 bases and J by 1 base, 0 bases remained unmatched. The CDR3 sequence: CASGTGSYEQYF. The CDR3 region has the DNA TGTGCCAGCGGGACAGGGTCCTACGAGCAGTACTTC.

The chain uses TRBV4-2 and TRBJ2-7; TRBD2 agrees at 8 bases. Per the germline V gene, CDR1 is LGHNA and CDR2 is YNFKEQ. CDR3 length: 15 amino acids. The V and J ends lost 0 bases and 2 bases, in that order; junction bases with no gene match: 3. DNA of the CDR3: TGTGCCAGCAGCCAAGAGCGGGAGGCCCCCTACGAGCAGTACTTC. Residues: CASSQEREAPYEQYF.

The J gene is TRBJ2-7, the V gene TRBV6-5; D remains ambiguous. CDR3 size: 13 residues. The V gene lost 6 bases and the J gene lost 0 bases, with 9 bases spanning the gap. Germline CDR1 and CDR2: MNHEY and SVGAGI. CDR3 region: CASRSGHSYEQYF. In nucleotides, the CDR3 is TGTGCCAGCAGATCTGGCCACTCCTACGAGCAGTACTTC.

The table lists this clone with a count of one. DNA for the CDR3: TGTGCCTGGAGCGCACAGGGATCCTATGGCTACACCTTC. This gives the protein CAWSAQGSYGYTF. The chain is built from TRBV30 and TRBJ1-2; maybe TRBD1 (6 bases). This CDR3 comprises 13 residues. Trimming removed 3 bases at V and 4 bases at J, with 12 bases between. Germline V CDR1 and CDR2: GTSNPN, SVGIG (reference sequence).